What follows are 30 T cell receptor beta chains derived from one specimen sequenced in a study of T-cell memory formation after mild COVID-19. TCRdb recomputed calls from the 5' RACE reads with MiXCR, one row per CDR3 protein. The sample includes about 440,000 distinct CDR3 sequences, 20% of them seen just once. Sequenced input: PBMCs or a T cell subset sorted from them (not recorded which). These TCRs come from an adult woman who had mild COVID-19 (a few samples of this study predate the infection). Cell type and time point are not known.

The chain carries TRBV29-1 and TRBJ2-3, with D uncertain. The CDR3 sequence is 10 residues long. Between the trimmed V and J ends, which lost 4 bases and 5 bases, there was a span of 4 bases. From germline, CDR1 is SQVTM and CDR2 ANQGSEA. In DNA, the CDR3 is TGCAGCGTTGTAGAAGATACGCAGTATTTT. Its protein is CSVVEDTQYF.

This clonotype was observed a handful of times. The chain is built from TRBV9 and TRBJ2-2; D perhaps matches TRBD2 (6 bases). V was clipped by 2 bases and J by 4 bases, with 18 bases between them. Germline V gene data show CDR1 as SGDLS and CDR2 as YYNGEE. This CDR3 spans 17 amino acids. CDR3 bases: TGTGCCAGCAGCGTCGATGGCACGGGAGCCGTCACCGGGGAGCTGTTTTTT. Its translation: CASSVDGTGAVTGELFF.

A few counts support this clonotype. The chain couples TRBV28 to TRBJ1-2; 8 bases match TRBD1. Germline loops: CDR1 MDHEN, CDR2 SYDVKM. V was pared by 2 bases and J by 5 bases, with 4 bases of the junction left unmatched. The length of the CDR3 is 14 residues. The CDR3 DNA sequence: TGTGCCAGCAGTTTACCGGGACAGGAGTATGGCTACACCTTC. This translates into CASSLPGQEYGYTF.

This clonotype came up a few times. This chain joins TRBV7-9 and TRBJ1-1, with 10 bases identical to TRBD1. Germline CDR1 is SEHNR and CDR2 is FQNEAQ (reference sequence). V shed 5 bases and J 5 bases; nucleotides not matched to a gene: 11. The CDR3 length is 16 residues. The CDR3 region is CASSPRDRGRNTEAFF. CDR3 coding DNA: TGTGCCAGCAGCCCCCGGGACAGGGGAAGGAATACTGAAGCTTTCTTT.

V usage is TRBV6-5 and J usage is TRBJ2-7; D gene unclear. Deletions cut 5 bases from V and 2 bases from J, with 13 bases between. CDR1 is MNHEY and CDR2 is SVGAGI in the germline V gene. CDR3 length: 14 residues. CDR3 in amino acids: CASSEPDEAYEQYF. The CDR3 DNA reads TGTGCCAGCAGTGAACCGGACGAAGCCTACGAGCAGTACTTC.

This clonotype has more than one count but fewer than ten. CDR3 coding DNA: TGTGCCAGCAGCTTAGCGGGGGGCCCGGGAATTACAGATACGCAGTATTTT. This encodes CASSLAGGPGITDTQYF. The rearrangement links TRBV11-2 to TRBJ2-3; D possibly corresponds to TRBD2 (7 bases). This CDR3 has 17 residues. V shed 1 base and J shed 3 bases, with 17 bases lying between them. Germline assignment: CDR1 SGHAT and CDR2 FQNNGV. Full variable domain (rest looked up from reference TRBV11-2 and TRBJ2-3): EAGVAQSPRYKIIEKRQSVAFWCNPISGHATLYWYQQILGQGPKLLIQFQNNGVVDDSQLPKDRFSAERLKGVDSTLKIQPAKLEDSAVYLCASSLAGGPGITDTQYFGPGTRLTVL.

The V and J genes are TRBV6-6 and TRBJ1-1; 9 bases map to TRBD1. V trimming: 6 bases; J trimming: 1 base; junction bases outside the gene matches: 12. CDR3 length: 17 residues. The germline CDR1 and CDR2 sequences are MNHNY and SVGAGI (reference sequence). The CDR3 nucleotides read TGTGCCAGCAGATCACAGGGGGCCCATCGGGGGAACACTGAAGCTTTCTTT. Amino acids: CASRSQGAHRGNTEAFF.

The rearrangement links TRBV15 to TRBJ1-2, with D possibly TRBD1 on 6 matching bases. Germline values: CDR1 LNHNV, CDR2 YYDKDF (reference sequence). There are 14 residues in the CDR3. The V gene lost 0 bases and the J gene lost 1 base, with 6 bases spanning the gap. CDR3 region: CATSREDSNYGYTF. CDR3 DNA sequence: TGTGCCACCAGCAGAGAGGACAGTAACTATGGCTACACCTTC. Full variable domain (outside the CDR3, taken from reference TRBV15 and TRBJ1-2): DAMVIQNPRYQVTQFGKPVTLSCSQTLNHNVMYWYQQKSSQAPKLLFHYYDKDFNNEADTPDNFQSRRPNTSFCFLDIRSPGLGDTAMYLCATSREDSNYGYTFGSGTRLTVV.

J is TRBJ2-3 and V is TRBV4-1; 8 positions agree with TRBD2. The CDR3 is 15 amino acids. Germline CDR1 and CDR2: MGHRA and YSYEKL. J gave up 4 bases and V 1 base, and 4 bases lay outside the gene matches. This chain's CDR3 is CASSQVGLGADTQYF. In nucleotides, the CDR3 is TGCGCCAGCAGCCAAGTGGGACTAGGTGCAGATACGCAGTATTTT.

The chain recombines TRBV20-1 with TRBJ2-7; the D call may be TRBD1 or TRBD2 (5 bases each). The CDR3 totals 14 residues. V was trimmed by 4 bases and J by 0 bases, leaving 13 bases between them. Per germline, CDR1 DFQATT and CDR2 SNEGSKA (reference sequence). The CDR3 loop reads CSANRPGSSYEQYF. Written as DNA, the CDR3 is TGCAGTGCTAACAGGCCAGGGAGCTCCTACGAGCAGTACTTC.

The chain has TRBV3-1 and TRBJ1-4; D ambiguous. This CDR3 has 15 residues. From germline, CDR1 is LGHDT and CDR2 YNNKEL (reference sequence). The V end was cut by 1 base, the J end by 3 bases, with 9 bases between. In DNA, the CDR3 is TGTGCCAGCAGCCAAGTGGAGCTACCTAATGAAAAACTGTTTTTT. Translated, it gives CASSQVELPNEKLFF. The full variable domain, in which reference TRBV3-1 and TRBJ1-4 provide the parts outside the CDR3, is DTAVSQTPKYLVTQMGNDKSIKCEQNLGHDTMYWYKQDSKKFLKIMFSYNNKELIINETVPNRFSPKSPDKAHLNLHINSLELGDSAVYFCASSQVELPNEKLFFGSGTQLSVL.

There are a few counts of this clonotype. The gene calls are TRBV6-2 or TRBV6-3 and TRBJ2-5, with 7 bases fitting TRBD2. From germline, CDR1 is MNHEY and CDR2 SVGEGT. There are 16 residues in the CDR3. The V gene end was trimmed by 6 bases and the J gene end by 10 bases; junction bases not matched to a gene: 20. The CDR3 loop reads CASSLAGTTRGGDQYF. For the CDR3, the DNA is TGTGCCAGCAGCCTCGCCGGGACGACCCGGGGAGGGGACCAGTACTTC.

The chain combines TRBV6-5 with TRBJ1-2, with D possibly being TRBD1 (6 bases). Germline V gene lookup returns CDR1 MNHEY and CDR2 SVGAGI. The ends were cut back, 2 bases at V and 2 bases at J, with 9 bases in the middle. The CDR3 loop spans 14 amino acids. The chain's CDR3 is CASSYAGANYGYTF. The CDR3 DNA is TGTGCCAGCAGTTACGCGGGGGCGAACTATGGCTACACCTTC.

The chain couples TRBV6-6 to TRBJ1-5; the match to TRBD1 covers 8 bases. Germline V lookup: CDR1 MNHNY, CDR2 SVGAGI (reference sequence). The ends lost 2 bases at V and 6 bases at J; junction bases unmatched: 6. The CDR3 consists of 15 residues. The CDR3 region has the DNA TGTGCCAGCAGTTACGACAGGGGTAGGGGTCAGCCCCAGCATTTT. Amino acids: CASSYDRGRGQPQHF.

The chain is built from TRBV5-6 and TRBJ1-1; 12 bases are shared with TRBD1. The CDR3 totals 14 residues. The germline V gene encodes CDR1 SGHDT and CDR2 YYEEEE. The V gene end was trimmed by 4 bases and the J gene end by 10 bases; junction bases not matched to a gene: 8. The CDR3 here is CASSPGTGGFRAFF. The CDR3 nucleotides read TGTGCCAGCAGCCCCGGGACAGGGGGCTTTAGAGCTTTCTTT.

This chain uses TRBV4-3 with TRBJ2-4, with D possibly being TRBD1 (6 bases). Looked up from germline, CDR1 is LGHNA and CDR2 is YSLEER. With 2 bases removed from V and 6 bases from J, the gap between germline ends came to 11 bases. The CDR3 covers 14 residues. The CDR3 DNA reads TGCGCCAGCAGCCAAACTGGACAGAGAAACATTCAGTACTTC. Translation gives CASSQTGQRNIQYF.

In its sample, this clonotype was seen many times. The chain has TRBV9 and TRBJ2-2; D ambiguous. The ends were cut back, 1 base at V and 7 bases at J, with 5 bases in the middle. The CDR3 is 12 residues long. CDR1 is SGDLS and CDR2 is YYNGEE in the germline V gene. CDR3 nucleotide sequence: TGTGCCAGCAGCGTATTTATCGGGGAGCTGTTTTTT. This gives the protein CASSVFIGELFF. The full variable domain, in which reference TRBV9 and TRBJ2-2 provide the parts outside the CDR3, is DSGVTQTPKHLITATGQRVTLRCSPRSGDLSVYWYQQSLDQGLQFLIQYYNGEERAKGNILERFSAQQFPDLHSELNLSSLELGDSALYFCASSVFIGELFFGEGSRLTVL.

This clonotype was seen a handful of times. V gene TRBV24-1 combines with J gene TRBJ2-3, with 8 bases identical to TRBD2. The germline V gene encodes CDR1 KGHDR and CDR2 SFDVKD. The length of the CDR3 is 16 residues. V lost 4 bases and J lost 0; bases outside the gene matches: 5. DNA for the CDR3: TGTGCCACCAGTGACCCAACTAGCGGAAGCACAGATACGCAGTATTTT. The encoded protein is CATSDPTSGSTDTQYF.

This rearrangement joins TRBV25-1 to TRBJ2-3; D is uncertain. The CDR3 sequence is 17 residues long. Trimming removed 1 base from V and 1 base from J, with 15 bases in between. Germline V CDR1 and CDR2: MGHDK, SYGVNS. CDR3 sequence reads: CASSESSTRRRTDTQYF. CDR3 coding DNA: TGTGCCAGCAGTGAATCTTCGACAAGGCGCCGCACAGATACGCAGTATTTT.

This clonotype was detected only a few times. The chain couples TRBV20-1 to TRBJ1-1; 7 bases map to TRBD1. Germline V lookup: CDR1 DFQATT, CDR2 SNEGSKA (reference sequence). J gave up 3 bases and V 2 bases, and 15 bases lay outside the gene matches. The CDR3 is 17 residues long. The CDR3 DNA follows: TGCAGTGCTAGACGACAGGGTTGGGGTACTCCGGACACTGAAGCTTTCTTT. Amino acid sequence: CSARRQGWGTPDTEAFF.

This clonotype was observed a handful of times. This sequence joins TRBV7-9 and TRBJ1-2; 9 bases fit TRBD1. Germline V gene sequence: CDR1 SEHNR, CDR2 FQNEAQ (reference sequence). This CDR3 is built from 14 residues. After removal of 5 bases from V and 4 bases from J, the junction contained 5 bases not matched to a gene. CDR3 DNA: TGTGCCAGCAGCCTACAGGGGGCCACCTATGGCTACACCTTC. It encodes CASSLQGATYGYTF.

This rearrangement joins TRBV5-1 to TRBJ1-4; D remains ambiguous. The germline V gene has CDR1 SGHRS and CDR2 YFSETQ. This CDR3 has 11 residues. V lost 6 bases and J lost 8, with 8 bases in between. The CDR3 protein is CASKKGEKLFF. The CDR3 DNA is TGCGCCAGCAAGAAGGGAGAAAAACTGTTTTTT. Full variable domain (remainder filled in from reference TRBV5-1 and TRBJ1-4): KAGVTQTPRYLIKTRGQQVTLSCSPISGHRSVSWYQQTPGQGLQFLFEYFSETQRNKGNFPGRFSGRQFSNSRSEMNVSTLELGDSALYLCASKKGEKLFFGSGTQLSVL.

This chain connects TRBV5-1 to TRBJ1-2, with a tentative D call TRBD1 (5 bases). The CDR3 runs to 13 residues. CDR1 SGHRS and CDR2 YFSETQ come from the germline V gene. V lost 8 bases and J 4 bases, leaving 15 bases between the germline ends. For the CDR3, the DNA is TGCGCCAGTGGTGAGGGACGAGTCTATGGCTACACCTTC. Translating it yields CASGEGRVYGYTF.

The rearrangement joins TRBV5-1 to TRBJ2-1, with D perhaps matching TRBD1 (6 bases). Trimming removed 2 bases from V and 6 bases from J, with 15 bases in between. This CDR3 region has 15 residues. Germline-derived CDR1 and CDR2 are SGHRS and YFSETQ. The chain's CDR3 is CASSFRDTGGNEQFF. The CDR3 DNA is TGCGCCAGCAGCTTCCGGGACACCGGAGGCAATGAGCAGTTCTTC.

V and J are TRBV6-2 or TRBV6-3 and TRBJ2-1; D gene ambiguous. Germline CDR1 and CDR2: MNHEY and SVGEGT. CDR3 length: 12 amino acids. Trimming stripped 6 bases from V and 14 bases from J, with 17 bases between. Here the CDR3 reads CASSLTRKSEFF. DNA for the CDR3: TGTGCCAGCAGCCTGACCCGAAAGTCGGAGTTCTTC.

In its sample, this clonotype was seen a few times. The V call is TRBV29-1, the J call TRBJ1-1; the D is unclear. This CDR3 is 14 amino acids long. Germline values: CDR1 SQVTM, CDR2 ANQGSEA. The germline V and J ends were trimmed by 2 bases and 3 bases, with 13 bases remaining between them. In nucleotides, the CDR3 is TGCAGCGTTGAAAGAGTCCGGTCGGACACTGAAGCTTTCTTT. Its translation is CSVERVRSDTEAFF.

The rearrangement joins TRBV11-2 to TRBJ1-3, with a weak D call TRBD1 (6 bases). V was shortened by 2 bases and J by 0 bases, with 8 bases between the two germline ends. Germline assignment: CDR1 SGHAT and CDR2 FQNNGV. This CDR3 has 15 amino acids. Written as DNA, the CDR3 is TGTGCCAGCAGCTTAACAGGGATCTCTGGAAACACCATATATTTT. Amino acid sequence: CASSLTGISGNTIYF.

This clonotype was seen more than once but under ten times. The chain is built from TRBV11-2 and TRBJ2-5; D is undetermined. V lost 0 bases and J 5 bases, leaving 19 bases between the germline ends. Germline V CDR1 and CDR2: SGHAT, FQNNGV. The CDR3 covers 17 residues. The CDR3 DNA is TGTGCCAGCAGCTTAGACAGTCGTGTAGTCTCGGTTGAGACCCAGTACTTC. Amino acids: CASSLDSRVVSVETQYF.

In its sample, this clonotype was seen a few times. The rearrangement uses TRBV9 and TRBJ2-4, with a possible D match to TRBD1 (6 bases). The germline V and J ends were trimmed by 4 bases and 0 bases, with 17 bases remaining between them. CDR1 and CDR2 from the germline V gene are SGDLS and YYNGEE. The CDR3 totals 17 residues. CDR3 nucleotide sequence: TGTGCCAGCAGCTCAAGAGGAACACAGGGAGCCAAAAACATTCAGTACTTC. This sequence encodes CASSSRGTQGAKNIQYF.

The CDR3 nucleotides are TGCGCCAGCAGCTTGGTTCCAGGGATGGATACGCAGTATTTT. Its protein is CASSLVPGMDTQYF. The V and J genes are TRBV5-1 and TRBJ2-3, with D possibly matching TRBD1 (5 bases). Germline V gene data show CDR1 as SGHRS and CDR2 as YFSETQ. The V gene lost 0 bases and the J gene lost 6 bases, with 11 bases spanning the gap. This CDR3 is 14 amino acids long.